This entry lists 6 T cell receptor beta chains sequenced from one sample in a study of blood T cell repertoires in COVID-19. Here immunoSEQ multiplex PCR was the method, and the copy in TCRdb shows in-frame clones only, minus some. The sample comprises roughly 220,000 clones, about 85% of which are singletons, and over 2.5% rests with the top ten. Sample: peripheral blood. These receptors were collected from a man aged 45-60 years who had recovered from COVID-19.

The V call is TRBV5-1, the J call TRBJ2-1, with D tentatively TRBD2 (5 bases). CDR3 length: 16 residues. The V and J ends lost 3 bases and 0 bases respectively, with 13 bases between them. Per germline, CDR1 SGHRS and CDR2 YFSETQ. The CDR3 DNA reads as TGCGCCAGCAGCTCCCCTAGCCTCAGCTCCTACAATGAGCAGTTCTTC. Amino acids: CASSSPSLSSYNEQFF.

The chain employs TRBV11-1 and TRBJ2-7; the D gene is possibly TRBD1 (5 bases). V gave up 8 bases and J gave up 2 bases, with 16 bases separating them. Germline-derived CDR1 and CDR2 are SGHAT and FQDESV (reference sequence). This CDR3 region has 14 residues. CDR3 in amino acids: CASLGLRTPYEQYF. CDR3 coding DNA: TGTGCCAGCCTGGGGCTGCGCACACCCTACGAGCAGTACTTC.

The V call is TRBV11-2, the J call TRBJ1-2; D ambiguous. The CDR3 covers 15 residues. V dropped 0 bases and J dropped 4 bases, with 12 bases sitting between them. The germline V gene encodes CDR1 SGHAT and CDR2 FQNNGV. The CDR3 here is CASSLDRVGSYGYTF. The DNA for the CDR3 is TGTGCCAGCAGCTTAGATCGAGTCGGGAGCTATGGCTACACCTTC.

This clone came up once. V gene TRBV28 combines with J gene TRBJ2-7, with TRBD2 identical over 15 bases. The CDR3 runs 14 residues. With 6 bases clipped from V and 7 bases from J, the junction kept 4 bases outside the gene matches. Germline V lookup: CDR1 MDHEN, CDR2 SYDVKM. CDR3 amino acids: CASRPGTSGREQYF. In DNA form, the CDR3 reads TGTGCCAGCAGACCTGGGACTAGCGGGAGGGAGCAGTACTTC.

In its sample, this clone was seen once. V usage is TRBV27 and J usage is TRBJ2-7, with TRBD2 matching 11 bases. V lost 6 bases to trimming and J lost 3 bases; unmatched junction nucleotides: 13. Germline CDR1 MNHEY, CDR2 SMNVEV (reference sequence). The CDR3 is 17 residues long. The CDR3 is CASSKSGTSGQSYEQYF. Written as DNA, the CDR3 is TGTGCCAGCAGCAAGTCCGGGACTAGCGGACAGAGCTACGAGCAGTACTTC.

The chain combines TRBV11-2 with TRBJ2-1, with D tentatively TRBD1 (6 bases). CDR3 length: 14 amino acids. Germline CDR1 and CDR2: SGHAT and FQNNGV. V was clipped by 5 bases and J by 4 bases, with 12 bases between them. CDR3 coding DNA: TGTGCCAGCAGCCCCGGTGACAGGTACAATGAGCAGTTCTTC. It is translated as CASSPGDRYNEQFF.